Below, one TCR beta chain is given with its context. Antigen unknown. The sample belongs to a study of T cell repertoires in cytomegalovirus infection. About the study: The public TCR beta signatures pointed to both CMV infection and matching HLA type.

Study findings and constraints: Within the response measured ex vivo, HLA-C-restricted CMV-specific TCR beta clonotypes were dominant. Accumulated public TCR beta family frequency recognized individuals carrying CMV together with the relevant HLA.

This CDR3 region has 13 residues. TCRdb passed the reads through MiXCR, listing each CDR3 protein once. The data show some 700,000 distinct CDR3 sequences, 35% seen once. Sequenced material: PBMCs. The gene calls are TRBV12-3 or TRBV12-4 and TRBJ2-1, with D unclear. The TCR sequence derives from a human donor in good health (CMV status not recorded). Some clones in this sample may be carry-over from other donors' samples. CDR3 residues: CAISTPQYNEQFF. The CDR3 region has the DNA TGTGCTATAAGCACGCCTCAGTACAATGAGCAGTTCTTC.